The 24 T cell receptor beta chains below come from one sample, sequenced in a study of blood T cell repertoires in COVID-19. The data were produced by immunoSEQ multiplex PCR, yet TCRdb's version contains in-frame clones alone and is incomplete. The sample holds approximately 260,000 clones, about nine tenths seen once. The source material was peripheral blood. The receptors stem from a man between 60 and 75 years old who had recovered from COVID-19.

The J gene is TRBJ2-6, the V gene TRBV6-5; D not resolved. CDR1 is MNHEY, CDR2 SVGAGI, per germline. The CDR3 length is 13 residues. Trimming cost V 8 bases and J 2 bases, with 7 bases left between them. CDR3 coding DNA: TGTGCCAGCCAAACTCCTGGGGCCAACGTCCTGACTTTC. Protein sequence: CASQTPGANVLTF.

The chain carries TRBV30 and TRBJ2-7; TRBD1 matches at 11 bases. The V gene's germline CDR1 is GTSNPN and CDR2 SVGIG (reference sequence). The CDR3 consists of 13 residues. Trimming took 2 bases from V and 6 from J; bases not matched to a gene: 3. In DNA form, the CDR3 reads TGTGCCTGGAGTAAGGACAGGGGGCTCGAGCAGTACTTC. It codes for CAWSKDRGLEQYF. Filled out from reference TRBV30 and TRBJ2-7, the complete variable domain reads SQTIHQWPATLVQPVGSPLSLECTVEGTSNPNLYWYRQAAGRGLQLLFYSVGIGQISSEVPQNLSASRPQDRQFILSSKKLLLSDSGFYLCAWSKDRGLEQYFGPGTRLTVT.

The chain employs TRBV19 and TRBJ1-1, with no clear D. The CDR3 spans 15 residues. Between the trimmed V and J ends, which lost 2 bases and 5 bases, there was a span of 15 bases. In germline, CDR1 is LNHDA, CDR2 SQIVND (reference sequence). This chain's CDR3 is CASSINLRVGTEAFF. CDR3 bases: TGTGCCAGTAGTATAAATCTTCGGGTTGGAACTGAAGCTTTCTTT.

This clone has more than one count but fewer than ten. This rearrangement joins TRBV25-1 to TRBJ1-6; a possible D gene is TRBD1 (5 bases). V was clipped by 6 bases and J by 10 bases, with 13 bases between them. CDR3 size: 13 residues. The germline V gene has CDR1 MGHDK and CDR2 SYGVNS. The CDR3 protein is CASREGRGSPLHF. DNA for the CDR3: TGTGCCAGCAGGGAGGGACGGGGCTCACCCCTCCACTTT.

The V and J genes are TRBV30 and TRBJ1-6; TRBD1 aligns across 11 bases. The germline gives CDR1 GTSNPN, CDR2 SVGIG (reference sequence). This CDR3 is built from 15 residues. V was clipped by 4 bases and J by 9 bases; unmatched bases: 8. This CDR3 is CAWTSRGTGGSPLHF. CDR3 nucleotide sequence: TGTGCCTGGACTTCCCGCGGGACAGGGGGTTCACCCCTCCACTTT.

The chain carries TRBV27 and TRBJ1-2; no firm D call. The CDR3 runs 13 residues. Germline CDR1 MNHEY, CDR2 SMNVEV (reference sequence). V shed 7 bases and J shed 8 bases, with 17 bases lying between them. The CDR3 loop reads CASTENPGMGYTF. The CDR3 DNA follows: TGTGCCAGCACCGAAAACCCCGGGATGGGCTACACCTTC.

The chain employs TRBV5-1 and TRBJ2-3; 13 nucleotides agree with TRBD2. Germline trimming cut 4 bases from V and 3 bases from J; bases unmatched to any gene: 5. The length of the CDR3 is 16 residues. Germline V gene sequence: CDR1 SGHRS, CDR2 YFSETQ. The CDR3: CASSGGLAGKTDTQYF. DNA for the CDR3: TGCGCCAGCAGCGGGGGACTAGCGGGGAAGACAGATACGCAGTATTTT.

V usage is TRBV7-6 and J usage is TRBJ2-1, with TRBD2 identical over 9 bases. Per the germline V gene, CDR1 is SGHVS and CDR2 is FNYEAQ. The junction had 14 bases not matched to a gene; V was cut back by 7 bases and J by 10 bases. The CDR3 has 15 residues. CDR3: CASTSPPSGVAEQFF. CDR3 bases: TGTGCCAGCACCTCCCCCCCTAGCGGGGTGGCGGAGCAGTTCTTC.

The rearrangement uses TRBV13 and TRBJ2-3; 11 bases fit TRBD2. The germline CDR1 and CDR2 sequences are PRHDT and FYEKMQ (reference sequence). Trimming removed 2 bases from V and 0 bases from J; junction bases left unmatched: 13. CDR3 size: 20 residues. CDR3 in amino acids: CASSLRGLAGNRLSTDTQYF. In DNA form, the CDR3 reads TGTGCCAGCAGCTTAAGAGGACTAGCGGGTAATAGGTTGAGCACAGATACGCAGTATTTT.

This clone was picked up one time. V is TRBV9 and J is TRBJ2-1; 10 bases line up with TRBD2. After removal of 0 bases from V and 1 base from J, the junction contained 7 bases not matched to a gene. The CDR3 spans 18 residues. CDR1 SGDLS and CDR2 YYNGEE come from the germline V gene. The CDR3 spells CASSVGQRGGLSYNEQFF. For the CDR3, the DNA is TGTGCCAGCAGCGTAGGCCAGCGGGGGGGCCTGTCCTACAATGAGCAGTTCTTC. Combining the CDR3 with reference TRBV9 and TRBJ2-1 gives the whole variable domain DSGVTQTPKHLITATGQRVTLRCSPRSGDLSVYWYQQSLDQGLQFLIQYYNGEERAKGNILERFSAQQFPDLHSELNLSSLELGDSALYFCASSVGQRGGLSYNEQFFGPGTRLTVL.

The genes are TRBV5-6 and TRBJ2-7, with 8 bases aligning to TRBD1. CDR3 length: 13 residues. J lost 6 bases, V lost 7 bases, and 9 bases had no gene match. Germline V gene data show CDR1 as SGHDT and CDR2 as YYEEEE. The CDR3: CASFGTGGGEQYF. The DNA for the CDR3 is TGTGCCAGCTTCGGGACAGGCGGCGGCGAGCAGTACTTC.

This clone is a singleton in its sample. The chain combines TRBV11-2 with TRBJ1-2; D remains ambiguous. The CDR3 has 14 amino acids. The V gene's germline CDR1 is SGHAT and CDR2 FQNNGV. V was pared by 8 bases and J by 0 bases, with 13 bases between. DNA for the CDR3: TGTGCCAGCGCCTTGGCCGGGACTAACTATGGCTACACCTTC. This gives the protein CASALAGTNYGYTF.

This chain links TRBV18 with TRBJ1-5; the D gene is possibly TRBD1 (6 bases). Germline lookup yields CDR1 KGHSH and CDR2 LQKENI. This CDR3 has 15 amino acids. The V and J ends lost 3 bases and 3 bases respectively, with 12 bases between them. Written as DNA, the CDR3 is TGTGCCAGCTCACCCGACGGGACACACAATCAGCCCCAGCATTTT. Its translation is CASSPDGTHNQPQHF. Supplemented by reference TRBV18 and TRBJ1-5, the full variable domain reads NAGVMQNPRHLVRRRGQEARLRCSPMKGHSHVYWYRQLPEEGLKFMVYLQKENIIDESGMPKERFSAEFPKEGPSILRIQQVVRGDSAAYFCASSPDGTHNQPQHFGDGTRLSIL.

The chain employs TRBV7-8 and TRBJ2-3; 10 positions match TRBD2. The V gene end was trimmed by 1 base and the J gene end by 2 bases; junction bases not matched to a gene: 12. This CDR3 contains 19 residues. Looked up from germline, CDR1 is SGHVS and CDR2 is FQNEAQ. CDR3 nucleotide sequence: TGTGCCAGCAGCTTAGTGAGCCCTAGCGGGGGCAAGTCCACAGATACGCAGTATTTT. Amino acids: CASSLVSPSGGKSTDTQYF.

This clone showed up just once. This CDR3 reads CAWSPPGVAAGGNTEAFF. The CDR3 DNA is TGTGCCTGGAGTCCCCCGGGAGTGGCCGCCGGGGGTAACACTGAAGCTTTCTTT. The chain employs TRBV30 and TRBJ1-1, with D possibly being TRBD1 (5 bases). This CDR3 is built from 18 residues. Trimming took off 2 bases at V and 2 bases at J, with 24 bases between the two ends. Germline V gene lookup returns CDR1 GTSNPN and CDR2 SVGIG (reference sequence).

In this sample, this clone turned up many times. Other DNA sequences of this sample code for an identical CDR3. The chain employs TRBV18 and TRBJ1-5; TRBD1 matches 7 bases. With 6 bases clipped from V and 4 bases from J, the junction kept 3 bases outside the gene matches. The CDR3 runs to 13 residues. Germline-derived CDR1 and CDR2 are KGHSH and LQKENI. CDR3 nucleotide sequence: TGTGCCAGCTCGCCGGACAGGAATCAGCCCCAGCATTTT. Encoded protein: CASSPDRNQPQHF. The entire variable domain, with the rest obtained from reference TRBV18 and TRBJ1-5, is as follows: NAGVMQNPRHLVRRRGQEARLRCSPMKGHSHVYWYRQLPEEGLKFMVYLQKENIIDESGMPKERFSAEFPKEGPSILRIQQVVRGDSAAYFCASSPDRNQPQHFGDGTRLSIL.

This clone turned up a few times. The rearrangement uses TRBV5-6 and TRBJ2-1, with 7 bases that match TRBD1. Germline assignment: CDR1 SGHDT and CDR2 YYEEEE. With V trimmed by 2 bases and J by 8 bases, 4 bases remained unmatched. The CDR3 sequence is 13 residues long. The CDR3: CASSFFQGDEQFF. CDR3 DNA sequence: TGTGCCAGCAGCTTTTTCCAGGGGGATGAGCAGTTCTTC. The whole variable domain, filled in from reference TRBV5-6 and TRBJ2-1, reads DAGVTQSPTHLIKTRGQQVTLRCSPKSGHDTVSWYQQALGQGPQFIFQYYEEEERQRGNFPDRFSGHQFPNYSSELNVNALLLGDSALYLCASSFFQGDEQFFGPGTRLTVL.

V and J are TRBV10-1 and TRBJ2-1, with 7 bases matching TRBD2. Trimming took 0 bases from V and 3 from J; bases not matched to a gene: 5. Germline V gene lookup returns CDR1 WNHNN and CDR2 SYGVQD (reference sequence). The length of the CDR3 is 16 residues. Here the CDR3 DNA reads TGCGCCAGCAGTGAGTCCTCGCGGGGGATCTACAATGAGCAGTTCTTC. Translated, it gives CASSESSRGIYNEQFF.

This clone was recorded once. J is TRBJ1-5 and V is TRBV18, with 11 bases identical to TRBD1. The V gene's germline CDR1 is KGHSH and CDR2 LQKENI. Losses at the gene ends were 1 base for V and 5 bases for J; bases not matched to a gene: 7. The CDR3 has 17 residues. Here the CDR3 reads CASSPLRTGGEYQPQHF. The CDR3 DNA reads as TGTGCCAGCTCACCACTCCGGACAGGGGGCGAATATCAGCCCCAGCATTTT. The complete variable domain, with remaining parts taken from reference TRBV18 and TRBJ1-5, reads NAGVMQNPRHLVRRRGQEARLRCSPMKGHSHVYWYRQLPEEGLKFMVYLQKENIIDESGMPKERFSAEFPKEGPSILRIQQVVRGDSAAYFCASSPLRTGGEYQPQHFGDGTRLSIL.

This clone has just one count. V gene TRBV11-2 combines with J gene TRBJ1-1, with TRBD1 as a possible D gene (6 bases). The CDR3 runs to 14 residues. V lost 2 bases to trimming and J lost 4 bases, with 11 bases between them. Germline-derived CDR1 and CDR2 are SGHAT and FQNNGV. This CDR3 is CASSLKPTGTEAFF. CDR3 coding DNA: TGTGCCAGCAGCTTAAAACCGACAGGCACTGAAGCTTTCTTT. The whole variable domain, remainder taken from reference TRBV11-2 and TRBJ1-1, is EAGVAQSPRYKIIEKRQSVAFWCNPISGHATLYWYQQILGQGPKLLIQFQNNGVVDDSQLPKDRFSAERLKGVDSTLKIQPAKLEDSAVYLCASSLKPTGTEAFFGQGTRLTVV.

The chain combines TRBV5-6 with TRBJ1-2; D gene ambiguous. V was clipped by 6 bases and J by 8 bases, with 14 bases between them. This CDR3 region has 12 residues. Per the germline V gene, CDR1 is SGHDT and CDR2 is YYEEEE. The CDR3 loop reads CASTQGLGGYTF. CDR3 DNA: TGTGCCAGCACCCAAGGACTTGGCGGCTACACCTTC. Complete variable domain (other parts from reference TRBV5-6 and TRBJ1-2): DAGVTQSPTHLIKTRGQQVTLRCSPKSGHDTVSWYQQALGQGPQFIFQYYEEEERQRGNFPDRFSGHQFPNYSSELNVNALLLGDSALYLCASTQGLGGYTFGSGTRLTVV.

The CDR3: CASSGTTGASNYGYTF. CDR3 DNA sequence: TGCGCCAGCAGCGGGACGACAGGGGCCTCAAACTATGGCTACACCTTC. This sequence joins TRBV5-1 and TRBJ1-2; 8 bases align to TRBD1. Trimming cost V 4 bases and J 2 bases; bases outside gene matches: 10. Germline V lookup: CDR1 SGHRS, CDR2 YFSETQ. The CDR3 is 16 residues long. The entire variable domain, with the rest obtained from reference TRBV5-1 and TRBJ1-2, is as follows: KAGVTQTPRYLIKTRGQQVTLSCSPISGHRSVSWYQQTPGQGLQFLFEYFSETQRNKGNFPGRFSGRQFSNSRSEMNVSTLELGDSALYLCASSGTTGASNYGYTFGSGTRLTVV.

J is TRBJ2-2 and V is TRBV19; 8 nucleotides agree with TRBD2. Trimming at V came to 4 bases and at J to 1 base, leaving 8 bases not matched to a gene. The CDR3 has 17 residues. Germline CDR1 reads LNHDA; CDR2 reads SQIVND (reference sequence). CDR3 loop: CASSTLGRGGNTGELFF. The CDR3 nucleotides read TGTGCCAGTAGTACGCTGGGACGGGGGGGGAACACCGGGGAGCTGTTTTTT.

The chain recombines TRBV15 with TRBJ2-1; 9 bases map to TRBD2. CDR3 size: 16 residues. The J segment lost 7 bases and the V segment lost 3 bases, leaving 10 bases of the junction unmatched. Germline loops: CDR1 LNHNV, CDR2 YYDKDF (reference sequence). The CDR3 DNA reads as TGTGCCACCAGCAGTGTAGCGGGGGCCCCGGGGAATGAGCAGTTCTTC. This translates into CATSSVAGAPGNEQFF.